The rows below give T cell receptor beta chains drawn from one sample of a study of cytomegalovirus exposure and HLA in healthy donors. Clones were read by immunoSEQ multiplex PCR, and TCRdb kept only the in-frame ones, dropping some. Of 210,000 or so clones in the sample, roughly 84% were seen once. Input material: PBMCs. These receptors all come from a girl aged 2-10 years in good health and CMV-seronegative. Each CDR3 is given with its conserved first and last residue. A D gene is named only where the DNA matches it firmly. Clone size appears in some rows only: once, few, many, or a class for an expanded clone.

v_call	j_call	d_call	clone_size	cdr3_nt	cdr3_aa
TRBV2	TRBJ1-1	.	.	TGTGCCAGCACGGGTAAACACGCCGCTTTCTTT	CASTGKHAAFF
TRBV27	TRBJ2-7	TRBD1	.	TGTGCCAGCAGTCAACGGACAGGGGGCTACGAGCAGTACTTC	CASSQRTGGYEQYF
TRBV4-1	TRBJ1-1	TRBD1	.	TGCACCAGCAGCCAGCGATTACAGGGGGGGAACACTGAAGCTTTCTTT	CTSSQRLQGGNTEAFF
TRBV6-6	TRBJ1-5	.	.	TGTGCCAGCAGTTACCCCCCACAGCAGCATTTT	CASSYPPQQHF
TRBV6-5	TRBJ2-2	TRBD2	.	TGTGCCAGCAGTTACAGGGCGGGGGGAACCGGGGAGCTGTTTTTT	CASSYRAGGTGELFF
TRBV7-7	TRBJ2-5	TRBD1	.	TGTGCCAGCAGCGTCGGGACAGGGGGCCAGACCCAGTACTTC	CASSVGTGGQTQYF
TRBV4-2	TRBJ2-4	.	.	TGTGCCAGCAGCCAAGATCAAGGGCGGGGTAGGCAGCTAGCCAAAAACATTCAGTACTTC	CASSQDQGRGRQLAKNIQYF
TRBV6-6	TRBJ1-6	.	.	TGTGCCAGCAGTCGAAATGCTCAACACGGGAGTTCACCCCTCCACTTT	CASSRNAQHGSSPLHF
TRBV30	TRBJ2-3	.	.	TGTGCCTGGAGAGTCACTAGCCGGATCCCAGATACGCAGTATTTT	CAWRVTSRIPDTQYF
TRBV5-1	TRBJ1-4	TRBD1	.	TGCGCCAGCAGCCTACGACAGGGAAGAGGTGAAAAACTGTTTTTT	CASSLRQGRGEKLFF
TRBV5-1	TRBJ2-2	TRBD1	.	TGCGCCAGCAGCTCCCGGGACAGGGGCGGGGAGCTGTTTTTT	CASSSRDRGGELFF
TRBV11-1	TRBJ2-7	.	.	TGTGCCAGCAGCTTACCAGACTTGCTTTCCGAGCAGTACTTC	CASSLPDLLSEQYF
TRBV20-1	TRBJ2-7	TRBD2	.	TGCAGTGCTGCGGGACTAGCGGGCCTGTACTTC	CSAAGLAGLYF
TRBV9	TRBJ2-5	.	.	TGTGCCAGCAGCGTTTTGGACAGATCAGAGACCCAGTACTTC	CASSVLDRSETQYF
TRBV13	TRBJ2-1	TRBD1	.	TGTGCCAGCAGCTCGTACCGGGACAGGGGGCGCGGTGAGCAGTTCTTC	CASSSYRDRGRGEQFF
TRBV28	TRBJ1-4	.	.	TGTGCCAGCAGTTTCTACGGGGCAACTAATGAAAAACTGTTTTTT	CASSFYGATNEKLFF
TRBV4-1	TRBJ1-1	.	once	TGCGCCAGCAGCCAAGTGAAGGGAGGGCGGACTGAAGCTTTCTTT	CASSQVKGGRTEAFF
TRBV5-1	TRBJ1-3	.	.	TGCGCCAGCAGCTTGGACGGGGGTGCCCGTCGGGGTGGAAACACCATATATTTT	CASSLDGGARRGGNTIYF
TRBV4-2	TRBJ2-1	.	.	TGTGCCAGCAGCCAAGATATCAGCGGCACTCGTGGTGAGCAGTTCTTC	CASSQDISGTRGEQFF
TRBV30	TRBJ1-5	TRBD1	.	TGTGCCTGGAGTCCGACAGGGGTGCGGGGGCCCCAGCATTTT	CAWSPTGVRGPQHF
TRBV27	TRBJ2-1	TRBD2	.	TGTGCCAGCAGTTTAAACGGGAGGGCCTACAATGAGCAGTTCTTC	CASSLNGRAYNEQFF
TRBV15	TRBJ2-5	TRBD2	.	TGTGCCACCAGCAGAGTTACCACTGGACTAGCGGGCCAGGGAATCCAGTACTTC	CATSRVTTGLAGQGIQYF
TRBV7-9	TRBJ2-1	TRBD2	.	TGTTCCAGCAGCACACCGGGACTAGCGGTCCTTAGCTCCTACAATGAGCAGTTCTTC	CSSSTPGLAVLSSYNEQFF
TRBV6-5	TRBJ1-6	.	.	TGTGCCAGCAGTCGTTACAGTAATAATTCACCCCTCCACTTT	CASSRYSNNSPLHF
TRBV2	TRBJ2-7	.	.	TGTGCCAGCAAGCGGAGGACCTACGAGCAGTACTTC	CASKRRTYEQYF
TRBV6-5	TRBJ1-4	TRBD1	.	TGTGCCAGCTGTTTGGGGACAGGGTTTAATGAAAAACTGTTTTTT	CASCLGTGFNEKLFF
TRBV9	TRBJ2-3	TRBD1	.	TGTGCCAGCAGCAGAGAATTCAGGGGGACAAGCACAGATACGCAGTATTTT	CASSREFRGTSTDTQYF
TRBV4-1	TRBJ2-1	TRBD2	.	TGCGCCAGCAGCCAAGATCAGCGGGGGGGCTATTACAATGAGCAGTTCTTC	CASSQDQRGGYYNEQFF
TRBV29-1	TRBJ1-1	.	.	TGCAGCGTCCCGGGGGGGATGCTGAACACTGAAGCTTTCTTT	CSVPGGMLNTEAFF
TRBV5-1	TRBJ2-3	.	.	TGCGCCAGCAGCGCAGGGCTCACAGATACGCAGTATTTT	CASSAGLTDTQYF